The 30 T cell receptor beta chains presented below share a single source sample, sequenced in a study of Ad26.COV2.S vaccination and SARS-CoV-2 variants. As to treatment: some 19 received Ad26.COV2.S at low or high dose, single or two shots; roughly five received placebo; per-sample allocation not given. The samples date from day 63 after the first vaccine or placebo injection. Sequencing was performed with immunoSEQ multiplex PCR; in TCRdb, only in-frame clones are kept and a portion is missing. This sample has just over 350,000 clones; roughly 84% occur once, and the top ten carry around 3.3%. The specimen comprised peripheral blood, sampled in a trial of Ad26.COV2.S vaccine versus placebo. The receptor set was obtained from a person between 18 and 60 years old who received the Ad26.COV2.S COVID-19 vaccine or a placebo.

The V call is TRBV11-2, the J call TRBJ1-5; a possible D gene is TRBD1 (5 bases). The V gene's germline CDR1 is SGHAT and CDR2 FQNNGV. CDR3 size: 14 residues. Trimming left V 5 bases short and J 1 base short, with 9 bases between. The DNA of the CDR3 is TGTGCCAGCAGCCAGGGAGGGAGCAATCAGCCCCAGCATTTT. Protein sequence: CASSQGGSNQPQHF.

The J gene is TRBJ2-2, the V gene TRBV11-2, with D tentatively TRBD1 (5 bases). Germline loops: CDR1 SGHAT, CDR2 FQNNGV. Trimming removed 5 bases at V and 1 base at J, with 8 bases between. There are 14 residues in the CDR3. CDR3 region: CASSVDRNTGELFF. In DNA, the CDR3 is TGTGCCAGCAGCGTTGACAGGAACACCGGGGAGCTGTTTTTT.

J is TRBJ2-7 and V is TRBV27; no clear D. From germline, CDR1 is MNHEY and CDR2 SMNVEV (reference sequence). This CDR3 has 15 amino acids. Trimming took 1 base from V and 0 from J, leaving 10 bases between them. CDR3 DNA: TGTGCCAGCAGTTTATTCCCGGTGAGCTCCTACGAGCAGTACTTC. Residues: CASSLFPVSSYEQYF.

This chain links TRBV9 with TRBJ1-4, with no clear D. Germline lookup yields CDR1 SGDLS and CDR2 YYNGEE. There are 15 residues in the CDR3. The V end lost 1 base, the J end lost 3 bases, and 10 bases lay between the germline ends. This CDR3 reads CASSVLGSPNEKLFF. The CDR3 DNA reads TGTGCCAGCAGCGTATTGGGATCACCTAATGAAAAACTGTTTTTT.

This sequence joins TRBV4-3 and TRBJ2-7; 9 positions agree with TRBD2. Losses at the gene ends were 0 bases for V and 4 bases for J; bases not matched to a gene: 10. Germline CDR1 and CDR2: LGHNA and YSLEER. This CDR3 is built from 17 residues. This CDR3 is CASSQDISSGTLYEQYF. In DNA form, the CDR3 reads TGCGCCAGCAGCCAAGATATTTCTAGCGGGACTCTATACGAGCAGTACTTC.

The chain carries TRBV5-1 and TRBJ1-4; unclear D gene. Per the germline V gene, CDR1 is SGHRS and CDR2 is YFSETQ. The V end lost 3 bases, the J end lost 8 bases, and 14 bases lay between the germline ends. The CDR3 contains 14 residues. The CDR3 reads CASSSADLGEKLFF. DNA of the CDR3: TGCGCCAGCAGCTCGGCAGATTTGGGAGAAAAACTGTTTTTT.

V gene TRBV4-1 combines with J gene TRBJ1-6; D is undetermined. Deletions cut 0 bases from V and 7 bases from J, with 7 bases between. This CDR3 is 14 amino acids long. Germline CDR1 is MGHRA and CDR2 is YSYEKL. CDR3 loop: CASSQELVNSPLHF. CDR3 nucleotide sequence: TGCGCCAGCAGCCAAGAGTTGGTCAATTCACCCCTCCACTTT.

V usage is TRBV10-3 and J usage is TRBJ2-3; no clear D gene. V shed 2 bases and J shed 1 base, with 7 bases lying between them. Germline V gene data show CDR1 as ENHRY and CDR2 as SYGVKD. CDR3 length equals 14 residues. This chain's CDR3 is CAISEPRRTDTQYF. The CDR3 nucleotides are TGTGCCATCAGTGAGCCCCGGCGCACAGATACGCAGTATTTT.

This sequence joins TRBV6-6 and TRBJ2-1; tentatively, D is TRBD2 (5 bases). Germline CDR1 reads MNHNY; CDR2 reads SVGAGI (reference sequence). The CDR3 spans 12 residues. V was trimmed by 6 bases and J by 4 bases, leaving 7 bases between them. CDR3 sequence: CASSRDYNEQFF. CDR3 in DNA: TGTGCCAGCAGCCGGGATTACAATGAGCAGTTCTTC.

The rearrangement joins TRBV12-3 or TRBV12-4 to TRBJ2-1; D is perhaps TRBD1 (6 bases). The V end was cut by 10 bases, the J end by 5 bases, with 9 bases between. The CDR3 has 11 amino acids. The CDR3 sequence: CATRQDNEQFF. CDR3 sequence (DNA): TGTGCCACCCGACAGGACAATGAGCAGTTCTTC.

The chain combines TRBV2 with TRBJ1-5; D not resolved. Germline values: CDR1 SNHLY, CDR2 FYNNEI. The CDR3 covers 13 residues. V was cut by 7 bases and J by 3 bases, with 10 bases left in between. This CDR3 is CASTVNYNQPQHF. CDR3 in DNA: TGTGCCAGCACCGTCAATTACAATCAGCCCCAGCATTTT.

A few counts support this clone. The V gene is TRBV7-9, the J gene TRBJ2-1; the D gene is possibly TRBD1 (5 bases). The CDR3 has 15 residues. In germline, CDR1 is SEHNR, CDR2 FQNEAQ (reference sequence). Trimming stripped 5 bases from V and 3 bases from J, with 14 bases between. The CDR3 DNA reads TGTGCCAGCAGCCCACAGGCTTCCTTCTACAATGAGCAGTTCTTC. Protein product: CASSPQASFYNEQFF.

J is TRBJ2-7 and V is TRBV7-2; D possibly corresponds to TRBD2 (5 bases). Trimming left V 1 base short and J 0 bases short, with 13 bases between. The CDR3 is 16 residues long. Germline V gene lookup returns CDR1 SGHTA and CDR2 FQGNSA. The CDR3 DNA sequence: TGTGCCAGCAGCTTAGTACGGGGATCGAGCTCCTACGAGCAGTACTTC. Its translation: CASSLVRGSSSYEQYF.

This chain joins TRBV7-2 and TRBJ1-2; D is unclear. CDR3 length: 15 amino acids. The V gene lost 1 base and the J gene lost 4 bases, with 13 bases spanning the gap. From germline, CDR1 is SGHTA and CDR2 FQGNSA. The CDR3 region has the DNA TGTGCCAGCAGCTTAGTCAACACAGTTACCTATGGCTACACCTTC. The encoded protein is CASSLVNTVTYGYTF.

The rearrangement uses TRBV27 and TRBJ2-3; D assignment may be TRBD1 or TRBD2 (5 bases each). CDR1 is MNHEY and CDR2 is SMNVEV in the germline V gene (reference sequence). Deletions cut 3 bases from V and 4 bases from J, with 11 bases between. The CDR3 loop spans 14 amino acids. CDR3 in DNA: TGTGCCAGCAGTTTTGGGACCTACGCAGATACGCAGTATTTT. As protein: CASSFGTYADTQYF.

V gene TRBV10-3 combines with J gene TRBJ2-5; tentative D call: TRBD2 (7 bases). The germline gives CDR1 ENHRY, CDR2 SYGVKD. The CDR3 contains 14 residues. The V gene lost 7 bases and the J gene lost 3 bases, with 15 bases spanning the gap. The CDR3 DNA reads as TGTGCCATCAAGGGGGGGCAGGTGGAAGAGACCCAGTACTTC. Its translation: CAIKGGQVEETQYF.

This clone was detected a few times. The rearrangement links TRBV2 to TRBJ2-2; 9 bases map to TRBD2. This CDR3 has 14 residues. J lost 10 bases, V lost 6 bases, and 9 bases had no gene match. Germline V lookup: CDR1 SNHLY, CDR2 FYNNEI. The CDR3 nucleotides read TGTGCCAGCAGGGAGACTAGCGGCGGGGCGGAGCTGTTTTTT. Translated, it gives CASRETSGGAELFF.

The genes are TRBV19 and TRBJ2-5; 8 bases match TRBD2. V trimming: 7 bases; J trimming: 5 bases; junction bases outside the gene matches: 9. Germline V gene sequence: CDR1 LNHDA, CDR2 SQIVND (reference sequence). The CDR3 has 14 residues. The DNA of the CDR3 is TGTGCCAGTAAAAGTAGCGGGGAATGGGAGACCCAGTACTTC. This gives the protein CASKSSGEWETQYF.

V usage is TRBV2 and J usage is TRBJ2-5; 7 bases agree with TRBD1. This CDR3 is built from 16 residues. With V trimmed by 7 bases and J by 2 bases, 13 bases remained unmatched. The germline CDR1 and CDR2 sequences are SNHLY and FYNNEI. The CDR3 spells CASMGQSFRVQETQYF. In nucleotides, the CDR3 is TGTGCCAGCATGGGACAGTCTTTTCGGGTACAAGAGACCCAGTACTTC.

This clone was detected once. The chain combines TRBV3-1 (or the pseudogene TRBV3-2) with TRBJ2-1; 12 bases fit TRBD2. Germline V gene lookup returns CDR1 LGHDT and CDR2 YNNKEL (reference sequence). The CDR3 extends over 17 amino acids. V lost 4 bases to trimming and J lost 7 bases; unmatched junction nucleotides: 11. The CDR3 DNA is TGTGCCAGCAGCCCCCGCCGGTCTAGCGGGGGGGTTAATGAGCAGTTCTTC. This translates into CASSPRRSSGGVNEQFF.

This chain links TRBV6-5 with TRBJ1-2; TRBD1 might be the D (5 bases). Germline-derived CDR1 and CDR2 are MNHEY and SVGAGI. Trimming pared 4 bases from V and 6 bases from J, leaving 9 bases between. There are 12 residues in the CDR3. CDR3 DNA: TGTGCCAGCAGTTCGATACAGGATGGCTACACCTTC. This codes for CASSSIQDGYTF.

This clone was seen once. This chain uses TRBV10-3 with TRBJ2-2; 8 positions agree with TRBD1. Germline V gene sequence: CDR1 ENHRY, CDR2 SYGVKD. With 6 bases clipped from V and 5 bases from J, the junction kept 8 bases outside the gene matches. The CDR3 is 15 amino acids. CDR3: CAIRSQGVWTGELFF. CDR3 DNA: TGTGCCATCAGGTCACAGGGGGTGTGGACCGGGGAGCTGTTTTTT.

The rearrangement uses TRBV6-2 or TRBV6-3 and TRBJ2-3; D might be TRBD1 (6 bases). The V end lost 4 bases, the J end lost 4 bases, and 12 bases lay between the germline ends. CDR3 size: 14 residues. Germline values: CDR1 MNHEY, CDR2 SVGEGT. Here the CDR3 reads CASSSWTDADTQYF. The CDR3 coding sequence is TGTGCCAGCAGTTCCTGGACAGACGCAGATACGCAGTATTTT.

This chain joins TRBV6-5 and TRBJ2-2; D is unresolved. V was trimmed by 7 bases and J by 8 bases, leaving 17 bases between them. The V gene's germline CDR1 is MNHEY and CDR2 SVGAGI. The CDR3 has 14 amino acids. As DNA, the CDR3 is TGTGCCAGCACCTTGTTTTTGAGGTCAGGGGAGCTGTTTTTT. This encodes CASTLFLRSGELFF.

The V and J genes are TRBV5-1 and TRBJ2-3, with 9 positions matching TRBD1. Germline assignment: CDR1 SGHRS and CDR2 YFSETQ. J lost 4 bases, V lost 5 bases, and 8 bases had no gene match. CDR3 length: 15 residues. DNA of the CDR3: TGCGCCAGCAGTTATACAGGGGGCTGGGCAGATACGCAGTATTTT. Translating it yields CASSYTGGWADTQYF.

V and J are TRBV6-5 and TRBJ1-5; D call uncertain. CDR1 MNHEY and CDR2 SVGAGI come from the germline V gene. V was pared by 8 bases and J by 4 bases, with 12 bases between. The CDR3 extends over 13 amino acids. The CDR3 sequence is CASQSTGNQPQHF. Here the CDR3 DNA reads TGTGCCAGCCAGAGCACCGGGAATCAGCCCCAGCATTTT.

The rearrangement links TRBV19 to TRBJ1-5; 7 bases map to TRBD1. CDR3 length: 14 amino acids. Per germline, CDR1 LNHDA and CDR2 SQIVND (reference sequence). Trimming at V came to 4 bases and at J to 3 bases, leaving 3 bases not matched to a gene. This CDR3 reads CASSTDRANQPQHF. The DNA of the CDR3 is TGTGCCAGTAGTACCGACAGGGCCAATCAGCCCCAGCATTTT. The variable domain in full, completed from reference TRBV19 and TRBJ1-5, reads DGGITQSPKYLFRKEGQNVTLSCEQNLNHDAMYWYRQDPGQGLRLIYYSQIVNDFQKGDIAEGYSVSREKKESFPLTVTSAQKNPTAFYLCASSTDRANQPQHFGDGTRLSIL.

This clone occurred a few times. CDR3 bases: TGTGCCAGCAGCTTAAGAGGGCGCGATCAGCCCCAGCATTTT. Amino acids: CASSLRGRDQPQHF. V usage is TRBV7-2 and J usage is TRBJ1-5, with unresolved D. The CDR3 runs to 14 residues. V was shortened by 2 bases and J by 5 bases, with 10 bases between the two germline ends. Germline V gene data show CDR1 as SGHTA and CDR2 as FQGNSA.

The chain couples TRBV28 to TRBJ2-3; tentative D call: TRBD2 (5 bases). The length of the CDR3 is 15 residues. Germline V gives CDR1 MDHEN, CDR2 SYDVKM. V shed 2 bases and J shed 6 bases, with 15 bases lying between them. CDR3 nucleotides: TGTGCCAGCAGTTTACTGTATGGGAGTGGGGATACGCAGTATTTT. It is translated as CASSLLYGSGDTQYF.

V and J are TRBV5-1 and TRBJ2-5; TRBD2 agrees at 14 bases. This CDR3 comprises 14 residues. V shed 4 bases and J 9 bases; nucleotides not matched to a gene: 5. Germline-derived CDR1 and CDR2 are SGHRS and YFSETQ. The DNA of the CDR3 is TGCGCCAGCAGCCTCGAGACTAGCGGGGGGGCCCAGTACTTC. It encodes CASSLETSGGAQYF. The whole variable domain, filled in from reference TRBV5-1 and TRBJ2-5, reads KAGVTQTPRYLIKTRGQQVTLSCSPISGHRSVSWYQQTPGQGLQFLFEYFSETQRNKGNFPGRFSGRQFSNSRSEMNVSTLELGDSALYLCASSLETSGGAQYFGPGTRLLVL.